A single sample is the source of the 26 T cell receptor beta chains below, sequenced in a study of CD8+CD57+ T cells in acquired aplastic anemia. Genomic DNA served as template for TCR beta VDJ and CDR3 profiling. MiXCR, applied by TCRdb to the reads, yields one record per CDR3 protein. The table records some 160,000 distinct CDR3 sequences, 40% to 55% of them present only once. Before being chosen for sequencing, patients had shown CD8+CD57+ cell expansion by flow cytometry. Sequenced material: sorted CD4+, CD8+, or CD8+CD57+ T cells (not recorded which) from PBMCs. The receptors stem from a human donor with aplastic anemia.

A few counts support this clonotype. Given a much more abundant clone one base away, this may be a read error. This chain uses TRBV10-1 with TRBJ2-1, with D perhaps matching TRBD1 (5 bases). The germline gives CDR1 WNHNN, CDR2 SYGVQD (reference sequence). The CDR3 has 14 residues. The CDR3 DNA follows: TGCGCCAGCCGAAACCTAAGGGGTATCAATGAGCAGCTCTTC. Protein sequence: CASRNLRGINEQLF.

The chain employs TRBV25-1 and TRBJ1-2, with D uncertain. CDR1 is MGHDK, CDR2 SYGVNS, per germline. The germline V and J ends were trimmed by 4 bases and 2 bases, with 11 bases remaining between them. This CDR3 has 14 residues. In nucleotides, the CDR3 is TGTGCCAGCAGTGCTCCCCTTACCAACTATGGCTACACCTTC. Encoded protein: CASSAPLTNYGYTF.

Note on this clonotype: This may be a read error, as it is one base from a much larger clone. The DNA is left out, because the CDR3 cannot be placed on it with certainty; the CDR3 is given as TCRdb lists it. CDR3 region: CASSLVGGGSYNEQLF. The rearrangement uses TRBV11-2 and TRBJ2-1. Germline loops: CDR1 SGHAT, CDR2 FQNNGV. The CDR3 length is 16 residues, termini included.

Here the CDR3 DNA reads TGTGCCAGTGCCGAGGGAGTAGCGGGGGGAGAGCAGTACTTC. Its translation: CASAEGVAGGEQYF. The V and J genes are TRBV19 and TRBJ2-7; 10 bases fit TRBD2. The CDR3 spans 14 residues. From germline, CDR1 is LNHDA and CDR2 SQIVND (reference sequence). The trim removed 8 bases at V and 7 bases at J, leaving 11 bases unmatched.

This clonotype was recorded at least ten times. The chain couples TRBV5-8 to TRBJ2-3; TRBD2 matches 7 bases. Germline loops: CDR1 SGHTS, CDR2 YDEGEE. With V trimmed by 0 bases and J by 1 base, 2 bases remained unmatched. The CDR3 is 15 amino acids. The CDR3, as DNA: TGTGCCAGCAGCTTGGGCGGGAGAGGCACAGATACGCAGTATTTT. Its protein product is CASSLGGRGTDTQYF.

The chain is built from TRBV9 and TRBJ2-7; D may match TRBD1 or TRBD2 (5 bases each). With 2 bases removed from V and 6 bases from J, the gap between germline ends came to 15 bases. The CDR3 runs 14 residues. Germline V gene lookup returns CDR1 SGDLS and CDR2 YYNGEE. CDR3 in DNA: TGTGCCAGCAGCGTGGGACCGGGCAACTGCGAGCAGTACTTC. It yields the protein CASSVGPGNCEQYF.

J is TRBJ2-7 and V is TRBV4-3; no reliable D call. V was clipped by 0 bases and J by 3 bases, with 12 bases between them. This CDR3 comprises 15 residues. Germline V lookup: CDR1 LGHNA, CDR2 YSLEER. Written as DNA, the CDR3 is TGCGCCAGCAGCCAAGAGATATCCGGCCACTACGAGCAGTACTTC. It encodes CASSQEISGHYEQYF.

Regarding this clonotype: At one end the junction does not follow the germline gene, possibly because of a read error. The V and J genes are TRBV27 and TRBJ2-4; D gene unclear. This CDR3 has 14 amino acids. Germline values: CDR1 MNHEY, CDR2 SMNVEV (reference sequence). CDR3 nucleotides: TGTGCCAGCACCATCGACGGGTGGAAAAACATTCAGCACTTC. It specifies CASTIDGWKNIQHF.

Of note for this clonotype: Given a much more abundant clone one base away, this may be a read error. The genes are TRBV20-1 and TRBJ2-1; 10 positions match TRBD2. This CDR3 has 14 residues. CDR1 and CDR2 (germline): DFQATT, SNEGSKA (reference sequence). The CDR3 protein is CSTHPSGRGNGQFF. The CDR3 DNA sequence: TGCAGTACCCATCCTAGCGGGAGAGGGAATGGGCAGTTCTTC.

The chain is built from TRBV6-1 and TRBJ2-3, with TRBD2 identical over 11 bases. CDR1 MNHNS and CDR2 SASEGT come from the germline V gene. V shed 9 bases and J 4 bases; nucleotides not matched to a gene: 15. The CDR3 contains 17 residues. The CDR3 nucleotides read TGTGCCAGTCTCCCTAGGGGTAGCGGGGGGGCCGCAGATACGCAGTATTTT. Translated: CASLPRGSGGAADTQYF.

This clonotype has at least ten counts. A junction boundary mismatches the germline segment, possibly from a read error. CDR3 loop: CASSEAGGPVGF. The CDR3 DNA sequence: TGTGCCAGCAGTGAAGCGGGGGGACCCGTTGGTTTT. The chain uses TRBV25-1 and TRBJ1-5, with a tentative D call TRBD1 (5 bases). This CDR3 has 12 amino acids. Germline CDR1 is MGHDK and CDR2 is SYGVNS.

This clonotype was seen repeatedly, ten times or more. The CDR3: CASSRTTTAGANVLTF. CDR3 DNA sequence: TGTGCCAGCAGCAGGACAACAACAGCCGGGGCCAACGTCCTGACTTTC. The V call is TRBV2, the J call TRBJ2-6; TRBD1 might be the D (5 bases). V lost 6 bases and J lost 4, with 16 bases in between. The CDR3 sequence is 16 residues long. Germline V gives CDR1 SNHLY, CDR2 FYNNEI.

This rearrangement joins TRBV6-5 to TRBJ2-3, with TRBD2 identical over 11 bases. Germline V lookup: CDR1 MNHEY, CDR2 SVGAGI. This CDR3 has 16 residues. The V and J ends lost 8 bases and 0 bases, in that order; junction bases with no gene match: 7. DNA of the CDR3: TGTGCCAGCGGTTTTCGACTAGCGGGAAGCACAGATACGCAGTATTTT. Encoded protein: CASGFRLAGSTDTQYF.

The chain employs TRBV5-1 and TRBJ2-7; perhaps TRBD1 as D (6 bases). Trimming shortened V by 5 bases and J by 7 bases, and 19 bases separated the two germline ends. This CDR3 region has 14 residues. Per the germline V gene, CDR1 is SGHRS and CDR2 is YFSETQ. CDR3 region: CASSYNDRTGEQYF. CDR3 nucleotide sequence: TGCGCCAGCAGTTATAACGACAGGACGGGGGAGCAGTACTTC. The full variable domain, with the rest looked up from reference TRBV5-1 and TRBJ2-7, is KAGVTQTPRYLIKTRGQQVTLSCSPISGHRSVSWYQQTPGQGLQFLFEYFSETQRNKGNFPGRFSGRQFSNSRSEMNVSTLELGDSALYLCASSYNDRTGEQYFGPGTRLTVT.

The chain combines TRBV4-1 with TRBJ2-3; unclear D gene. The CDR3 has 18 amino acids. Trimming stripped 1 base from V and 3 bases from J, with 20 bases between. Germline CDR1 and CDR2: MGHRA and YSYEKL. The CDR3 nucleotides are TGCGCCAGCAGCCAAGCGGAGTCTAGGGAAAGGTGGACAGATACGCAGTATTTT. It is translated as CASSQAESRERWTDTQYF.

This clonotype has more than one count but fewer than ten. CDR3 loop: CASSLKAGGLYEQYF. DNA for the CDR3: TGTGCCAGCAGCTTAAAAGCGGGGGGGCTCTACGAGCAGTACTTC. J is TRBJ2-7 and V is TRBV7-3; 10 bases fit TRBD2. The ends lost 1 base at V and 3 bases at J; junction bases unmatched: 3. The CDR3 loop spans 15 amino acids. CDR1 and CDR2 from the germline V gene are SGHTA and FQGTGA.

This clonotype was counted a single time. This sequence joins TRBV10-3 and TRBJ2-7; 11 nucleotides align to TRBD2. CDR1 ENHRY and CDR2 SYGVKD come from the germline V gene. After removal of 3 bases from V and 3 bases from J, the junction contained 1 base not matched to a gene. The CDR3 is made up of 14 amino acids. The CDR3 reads CAISELAGVYEQYV. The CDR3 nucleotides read TGTGCCATCAGTGAACTAGCGGGAGTCTACGAGCAGTACGTC.

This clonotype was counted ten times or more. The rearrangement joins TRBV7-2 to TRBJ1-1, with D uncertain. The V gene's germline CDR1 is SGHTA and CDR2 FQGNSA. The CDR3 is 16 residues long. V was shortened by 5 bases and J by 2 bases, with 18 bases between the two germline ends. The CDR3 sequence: CASSPQRSPGNTEAFF. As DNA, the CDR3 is TGTGCCAGCAGCCCACAGCGAAGTCCTGGTAACACTGAAGCTTTCTTT.

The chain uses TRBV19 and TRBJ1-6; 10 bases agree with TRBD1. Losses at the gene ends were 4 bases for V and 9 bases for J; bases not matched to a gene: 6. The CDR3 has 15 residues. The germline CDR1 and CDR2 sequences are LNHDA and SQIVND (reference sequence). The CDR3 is CASSSSTGGSSPLHF. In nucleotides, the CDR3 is TGTGCCAGTAGTAGTTCGACAGGGGGCTCTTCACCCCTCCACTTT. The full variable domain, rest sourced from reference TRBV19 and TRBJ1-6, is DGGITQSPKYLFRKEGQNVTLSCEQNLNHDAMYWYRQDPGQGLRLIYYSQIVNDFQKGDIAEGYSVSREKKESFPLTVTSAQKNPTAFYLCASSSSTGGSSPLHFGNGTRLTVT.

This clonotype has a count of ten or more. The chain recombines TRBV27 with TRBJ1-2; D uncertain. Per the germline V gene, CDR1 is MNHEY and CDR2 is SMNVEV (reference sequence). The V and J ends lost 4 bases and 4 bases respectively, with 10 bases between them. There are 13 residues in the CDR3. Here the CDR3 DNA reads TGTGCCAGCAGTTCCGAGGTGGGCTATGGCTACACCTTC. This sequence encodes CASSSEVGYGYTF.

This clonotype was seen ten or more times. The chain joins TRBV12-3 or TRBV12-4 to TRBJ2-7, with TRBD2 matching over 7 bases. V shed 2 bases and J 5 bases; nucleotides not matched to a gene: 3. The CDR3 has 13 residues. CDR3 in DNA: TGTGCCAGCAGTTTATCCGGGAGGAACGAGCAGTACTTC. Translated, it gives CASSLSGRNEQYF.

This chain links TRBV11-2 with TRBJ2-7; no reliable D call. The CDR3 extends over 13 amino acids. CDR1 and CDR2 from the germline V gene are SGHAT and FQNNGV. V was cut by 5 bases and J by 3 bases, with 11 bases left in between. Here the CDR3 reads CASSPNWDYEQYF. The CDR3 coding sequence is TGTGCCAGCAGCCCGAACTGGGACTACGAGCAGTACTTC.

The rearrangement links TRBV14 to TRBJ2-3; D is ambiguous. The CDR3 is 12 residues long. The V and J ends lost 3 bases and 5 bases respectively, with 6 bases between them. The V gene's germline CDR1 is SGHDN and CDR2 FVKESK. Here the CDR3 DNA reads TGTGCCAGCAGCCATATAGGAGATACGCAGTATTTT. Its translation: CASSHIGDTQYF.

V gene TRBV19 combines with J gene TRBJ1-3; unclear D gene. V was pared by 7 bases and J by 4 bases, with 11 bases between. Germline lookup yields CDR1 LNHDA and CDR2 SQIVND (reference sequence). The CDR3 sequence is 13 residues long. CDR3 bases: TGTGCCAGTATGGCCACCGAGGGAAACACCATATATTTT. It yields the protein CASMATEGNTIYF.

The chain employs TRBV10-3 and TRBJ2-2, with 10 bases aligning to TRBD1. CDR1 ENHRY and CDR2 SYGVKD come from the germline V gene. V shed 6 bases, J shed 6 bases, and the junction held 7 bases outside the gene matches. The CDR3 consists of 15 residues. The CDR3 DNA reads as TGTGCCATCAGCCGGGACAGGGGATCTCCCGGGGAGCTGTTTTTT. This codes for CAISRDRGSPGELFF.

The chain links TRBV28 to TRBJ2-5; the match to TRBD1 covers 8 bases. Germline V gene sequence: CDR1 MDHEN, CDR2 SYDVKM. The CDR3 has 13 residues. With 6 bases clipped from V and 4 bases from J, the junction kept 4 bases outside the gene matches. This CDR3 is CASRITGGETQYF. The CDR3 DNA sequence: TGTGCCAGCAGGATAACAGGGGGAGAGACCCAGTACTTC.